This TCR beta chain was obtained from a study of Ad26.COV2.S vaccination and SARS-CoV-2 variants. General study findings and limits: Those who received the vaccine showed greater spike-specific TCR breadth than those given placebo.

In germline, CDR1 is LGHDT, CDR2 YNNKEL (reference sequence). The CDR3 totals 13 residues. The junction had 0 bases not matched to a gene; V was cut back by 3 bases and J by 3 bases. Treatment given: 15 to 20 received Ad26.COV2.S at low or high dose, single or two shots; about 5 received placebo; per-sample allocation not given. The samples were gathered on day 63 after the first injection of vaccine or placebo. Donation was by an adult aged 18-55 years who was in Boston. On this clone itself: Antigen: not known. The same CDR3 is also encoded by other DNA sequences in this sample.

Method: immunoSEQ multiplex PCR; TCRdb's copy keeps in-frame clones and lacks some. The sample has about 350,000 clones, 85% to 90% seen once. The sample consisted of peripheral blood, taken in a trial of Ad26.COV2.S vaccine versus placebo. The genes are TRBV3-1 (or the pseudogene TRBV3-2) and TRBJ2-7; 9 bases are shared with TRBD1. This receptor was obtained from a person between 18 and 65 years old who received the Ad26.COV2.S COVID-19 vaccine or a placebo. The CDR3 DNA sequence: TGTGCCAGCAGCCAGGGACAGGGCTACGAGCAGTACTTC. It translates to CASSQGQGYEQYF.